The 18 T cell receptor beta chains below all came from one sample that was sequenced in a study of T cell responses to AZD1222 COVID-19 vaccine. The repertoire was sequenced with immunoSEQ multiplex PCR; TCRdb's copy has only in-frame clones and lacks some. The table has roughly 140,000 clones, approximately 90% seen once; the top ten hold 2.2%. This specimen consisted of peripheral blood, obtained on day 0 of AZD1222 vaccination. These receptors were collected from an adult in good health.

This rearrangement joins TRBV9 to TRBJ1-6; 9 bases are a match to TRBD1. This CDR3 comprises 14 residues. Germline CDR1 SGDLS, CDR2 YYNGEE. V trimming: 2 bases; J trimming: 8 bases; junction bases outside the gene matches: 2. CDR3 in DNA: TGTGCCAGCAGCGTGACAGGGGGAGATTCACCCCTCCACTTT. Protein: CASSVTGGDSPLHF.

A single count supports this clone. The CDR3 region has the DNA TGTGCCAGTAGTATCCTAAGCACCGGGGAGCTGTTTTTT. The encoded protein is CASSILSTGELFF. The rearrangement uses TRBV19 and TRBJ2-2; D remains unclear. CDR1 is LNHDA, CDR2 SQIVND, per germline (reference sequence). V was pared by 3 bases and J by 4 bases, with 6 bases between. This CDR3 has 13 amino acids.

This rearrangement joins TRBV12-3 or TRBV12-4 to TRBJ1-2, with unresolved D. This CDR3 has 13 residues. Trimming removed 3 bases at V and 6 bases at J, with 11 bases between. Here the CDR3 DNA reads TGTGCCAGCAGTTTGAGTGATCAACATGGCTACACCTTC. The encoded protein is CASSLSDQHGYTF.

CDR3 amino acids: CASSFGTVNYGYTF. As DNA, the CDR3 is TGTGCCAGCAGCTTCGGGACAGTAAACTATGGCTACACCTTC. The chain uses TRBV7-8 and TRBJ1-2; 7 bases map to TRBD1. The V gene's germline CDR1 is SGHVS and CDR2 FQNEAQ. V trimming: 3 bases; J trimming: 2 bases; junction bases outside the gene matches: 3. The CDR3 consists of 14 residues.

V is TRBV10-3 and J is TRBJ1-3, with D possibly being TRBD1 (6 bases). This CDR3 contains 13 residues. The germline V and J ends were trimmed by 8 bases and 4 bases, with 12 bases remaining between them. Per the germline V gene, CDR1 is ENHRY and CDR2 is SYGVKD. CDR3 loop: CAIGAGAGNTIYF. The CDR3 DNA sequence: TGTGCCATCGGGGCAGGGGCCGGAAACACCATATATTTT.

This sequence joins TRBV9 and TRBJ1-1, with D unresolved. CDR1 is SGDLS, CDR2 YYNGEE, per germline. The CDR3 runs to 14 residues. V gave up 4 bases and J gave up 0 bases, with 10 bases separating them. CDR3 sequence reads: CASSPTPLNTEAFF. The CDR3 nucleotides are TGTGCCAGCAGCCCGACGCCGCTGAACACTGAAGCTTTCTTT.

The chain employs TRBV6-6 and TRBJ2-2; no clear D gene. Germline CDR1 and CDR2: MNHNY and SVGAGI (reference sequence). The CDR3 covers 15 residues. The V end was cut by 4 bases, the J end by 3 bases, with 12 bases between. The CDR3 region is CASSWTGGDTGELFF. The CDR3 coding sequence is TGTGCCAGCAGTTGGACGGGCGGCGACACCGGGGAGCTGTTTTTT.

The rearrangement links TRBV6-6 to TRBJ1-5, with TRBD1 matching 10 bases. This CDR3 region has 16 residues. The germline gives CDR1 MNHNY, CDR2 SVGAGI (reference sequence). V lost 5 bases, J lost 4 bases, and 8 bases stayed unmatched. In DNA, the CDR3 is TGTGCCAGCAGTCGAAGCCCGGGACAGGGGAATCAGCCCCAGCATTTT. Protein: CASSRSPGQGNQPQHF.

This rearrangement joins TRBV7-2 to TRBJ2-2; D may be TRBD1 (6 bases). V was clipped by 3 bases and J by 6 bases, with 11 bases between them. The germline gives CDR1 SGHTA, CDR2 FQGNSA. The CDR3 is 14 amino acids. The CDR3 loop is CASSFSEGAGELFF. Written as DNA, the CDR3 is TGTGCCAGCAGCTTCAGCGAGGGGGCCGGGGAGCTGTTTTTT.

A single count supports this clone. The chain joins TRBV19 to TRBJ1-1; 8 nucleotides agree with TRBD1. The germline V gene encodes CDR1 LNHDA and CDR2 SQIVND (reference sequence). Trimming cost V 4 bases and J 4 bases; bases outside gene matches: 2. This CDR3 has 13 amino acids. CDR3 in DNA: TGTGCCAGTAGTACAGGACAGGGCACTGAAGCTTTCTTT. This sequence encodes CASSTGQGTEAFF.

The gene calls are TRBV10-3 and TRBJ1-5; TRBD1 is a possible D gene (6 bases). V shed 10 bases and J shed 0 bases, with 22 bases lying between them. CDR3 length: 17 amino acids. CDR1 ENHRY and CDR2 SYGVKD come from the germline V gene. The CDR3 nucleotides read TGTGCCACCCGGGACAACCGGATTGGGGATAGCAATCAGCCCCAGCATTTT. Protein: CATRDNRIGDSNQPQHF.

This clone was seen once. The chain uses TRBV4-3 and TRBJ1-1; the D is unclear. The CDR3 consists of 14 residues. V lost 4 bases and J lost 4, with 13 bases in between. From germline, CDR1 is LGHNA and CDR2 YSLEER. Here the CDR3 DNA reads TGCGCCAGCAGCCCAGACGTTTGGAGCACTGAAGCTTTCTTT. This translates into CASSPDVWSTEAFF.

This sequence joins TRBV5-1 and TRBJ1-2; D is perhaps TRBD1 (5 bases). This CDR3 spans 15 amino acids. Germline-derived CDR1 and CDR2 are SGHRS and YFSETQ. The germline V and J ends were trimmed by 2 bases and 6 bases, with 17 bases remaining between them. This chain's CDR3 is CASSLRGLGLDGYTF. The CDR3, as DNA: TGCGCCAGCAGCTTAAGGGGCCTCGGCTTGGATGGCTACACCTTC.

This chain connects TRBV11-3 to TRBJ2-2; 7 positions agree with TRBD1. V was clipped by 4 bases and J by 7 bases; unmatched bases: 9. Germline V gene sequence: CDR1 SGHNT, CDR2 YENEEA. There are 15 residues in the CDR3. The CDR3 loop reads CASSSQRGQVGELFF. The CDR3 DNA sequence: TGTGCCAGCAGCTCCCAAAGGGGGCAGGTCGGGGAGCTGTTTTTT. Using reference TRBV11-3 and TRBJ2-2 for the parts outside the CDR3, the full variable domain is EAGVVQSPRYKIIEKKQPVAFWCNPISGHNTLYWYLQNLGQGPELLIRYENEEAVDDSQLPKDRFSAERLKGVDSTLKIQPAELGDSAVYLCASSSQRGQVGELFFGEGSRLTVL.

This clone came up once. This chain's CDR3 is CASSIADDYGYTF. The CDR3 DNA reads as TGTGCCAGTAGTATAGCAGACGACTATGGCTACACCTTC. The chain links TRBV19 to TRBJ1-2; D call uncertain. CDR3 length: 13 residues. Germline V gives CDR1 LNHDA, CDR2 SQIVND (reference sequence). V lost 1 base and J 3 bases, leaving 6 bases between the germline ends.

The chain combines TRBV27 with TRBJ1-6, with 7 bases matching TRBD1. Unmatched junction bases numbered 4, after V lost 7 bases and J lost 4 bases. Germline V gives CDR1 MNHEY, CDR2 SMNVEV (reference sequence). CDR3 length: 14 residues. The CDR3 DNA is TGTGCCAGCAAGCTACAGGGGTATAATTCACCCCTCCACTTT. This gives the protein CASKLQGYNSPLHF.

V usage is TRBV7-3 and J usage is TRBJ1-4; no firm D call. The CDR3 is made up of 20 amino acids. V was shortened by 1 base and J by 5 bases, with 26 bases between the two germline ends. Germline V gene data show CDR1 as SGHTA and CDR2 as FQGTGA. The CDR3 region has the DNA TGTGCCAGCAGCTTAAACGCCCATAGGCGCACACGTCCCAGCAATGAAAAACTGTTTTTT. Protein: CASSLNAHRRTRPSNEKLFF.

CDR3 sequence (DNA): TGTGCCAGCAGTCCTATAGGACAGGCTCTCCGTAAGAGCTCCTACAATGAGCAGTTCTTC. It specifies CASSPIGQALRKSSYNEQFF. This chain links TRBV28 with TRBJ2-1; 7 nucleotides line up with TRBD1. The CDR3 covers 20 residues. V gave up 5 bases and J gave up 0 bases; unmatched junction bases: 19. CDR1 is MDHEN, CDR2 SYDVKM, per germline.